Many counts were recorded for the clone carrying this T cell receptor (beta chain). Antigen specificity is unknown. The data belong to a study of T cell repertoires in cytomegalovirus infection. Study background: Through public TCR beta signatures, both CMV infection and matching HLA type were indicated. Findings of the study overall: The study found HLA-C-restricted CMV-specific TCR beta clonotypes dominating the ex vivo response. Summed frequency of shared TCR beta families picked out CMV carriers who also had the relevant HLA.

This CDR3 contains 12 residues. The germline V gene encodes CDR1 LNHNV and CDR2 YYDKDF (reference sequence). V dropped 5 bases and J dropped 6 bases, with 8 bases sitting between them. One entry per CDR3 protein results from TCRdb running MiXCR on the reads. The profile shows under 100,000 distinct CDR3 sequences, roughly 3.5% of them singletons. This clonotype was obtained from a human donor in good health (CMV status not recorded). Some clones in this sample may be carry-over from other donors' samples. V gene TRBV15 combines with J gene TRBJ2-1; D unresolved. Sequences were obtained from PBMCs. The CDR3 DNA sequence: TGTGCCACCAGCCCCTGGGGCAATGAGCAGTTCTTC. Protein: CATSPWGNEQFF.